The 5 T cell receptor beta chains listed next were all sequenced from one sample in a study of read filtering for tumor transcriptome and immune sequencing (TCRdb year 2020). This sample was sequenced with an Illumina HiSeq 4000. The Immunoverse kit was used to build TCR libraries from roughly 0.4 ug RNA, with molecular barcoded adaptors covering alpha/delta and beta/gamma chains. TCRdb reworked the public reads: Q25 trimming with fastp, MiXCR clone assembly, productive beta chains retained. Entries that share a CDR3 protein sequence are merged under the most common genes and DNA. The sample table shows tens of thousands of distinct CDR3 sequences, and around 14% are seen once. 45% of the sample rests with the top ten. The source material was a population of CD138-negative cells sorted from bone marrow. The cell subset or site tag for this specimen amounts to: bone marrow mononuclear cells depleted of CD138+ plasma/myeloma cells by negative magnetic selection. These receptors all stem from a donor at least 40 years old with multiple myeloma.

In regard to this clonotype: One junction end does not reproduce the germline sequence, and a read error may be involved. The J gene is TRBJ2-4, the V gene TRBV7-9; TRBD2 matches 14 bases. The CDR3 runs to 20 residues. CDR1 is SEHNR and CDR2 is FQNEAQ in the germline V gene (reference sequence). CDR3 residues: CTSSPSPSGTSGRGENIQYF. The CDR3 nucleotides read TGTACCAGCAGCCCCTCACCCTCGGGGACTAGCGGGAGAGGCGAAAACATTCAGTACTTC.

This clonotype was seen repeatedly, ten times or more. The chain has TRBV29-1 and TRBJ1-1, with D maybe TRBD1 (6 bases). The length of the CDR3 is 12 residues. Trimming shortened V by 4 bases and J by 4 bases, and 10 bases separated the two germline ends. The germline gives CDR1 SQVTM, CDR2 ANQGSEA. CDR3 nucleotide sequence: TGCAGCGTTGCCTCGGGGGCCACTGAAGCTTTCTTT. Translation: CSVASGATEAFF.

This clonotype showed up many times. V usage is TRBV5-1 and J usage is TRBJ2-1, with TRBD2 matching over 7 bases. The CDR3 totals 15 residues. After removal of 0 bases from V and 2 bases from J, the junction contained 2 bases not matched to a gene. The germline CDR1 and CDR2 sequences are SGHRS and YFSETQ. CDR3 nucleotides: TGCGCCAGCAGCTTGGATAGCGGGCCCTACAATGAGCAGTTCTTC. Encoded protein: CASSLDSGPYNEQFF.

This clonotype is a singleton in its sample. A much larger clone lies one base from this, so it may be a read error. The chain uses TRBV12-5 and TRBJ1-5; 10 bases are shared with TRBD1. Germline CDR1 is LGHNT and CDR2 is FRNRAP. The CDR3 consists of 15 residues. CDR3 amino acids: CASSLVTGGYQPQHF. CDR3 nucleotide sequence: TGTGCCAGCAGTTTAGTGACAGGGGGCTATCAGCCCCAGCATTTT.

This clonotype occurred many times. The chain joins TRBV3-1 to TRBJ2-3, with TRBD2 identical over 10 bases. Germline-derived CDR1 and CDR2 are LGHDT and YNNKEL (reference sequence). V lost 4 bases, J lost 4 bases, and 8 bases stayed unmatched. The CDR3 sequence is 16 residues long. The CDR3 coding sequence is TGTGCCAGCAGCCCGTGGCTAGCGGGAGCCGCAGATACGCAGTATTTT. This codes for CASSPWLAGAADTQYF.